The rows below give T cell receptor beta chains drawn from one sample of a study of response to subunit inactivated influenza vaccine. MiXCR, run by TCRdb on the RT-PCR reads, gives a single entry per CDR3 protein. In the table there are roughly 700,000 distinct CDR3 sequences, 15% to 18% of which are singletons. Sequencing used PBMCs from blood, obtained about 11 days after vaccination. The receptors originated from a man aged 45-60 years who received an inactivated influenza vaccine. Each CDR3 is given with its conserved first and last residue. Each record gives: clone size, D gene, J gene, V gene, CDR3 protein, CDR3 DNA. The D gene is left open where the match is weak. Rows give clone size only sometimes, using once, few, many, or a class for an expanded clone.

abundance: .
d_gene: TRBD2
j_gene: TRBJ2-1
v_gene: TRBV7-3
CDR3aa: CASSSGSGVNEQFF
CDR3nt: TGTGCCAGCAGTTCGGGTAGCGGGGTCAATGAGCAGTTCTTC

abundance: many
d_gene: TRBD1
j_gene: TRBJ1-5
v_gene: TRBV7-9
CDR3aa: CASSPGDRVLNQPQHF
CDR3nt: TGTGCCAGCAGCCCAGGGGACAGGGTTCTGAATCAGCCCCAGCATTTT

abundance: .
d_gene: TRBD1
j_gene: TRBJ2-7
v_gene: TRBV28
CDR3aa: CASRSRDRASYEQYF
CDR3nt: TGTGCCAGCAGGAGCCGGGACAGGGCCTCCTACGAGCAGTACTTC

abundance: many
d_gene: .
j_gene: TRBJ2-5
v_gene: TRBV11-2
CDR3aa: CASSLDRKIAGQNKETQYF
CDR3nt: TGTGCCAGCAGCTTAGATCGGAAAATAGCGGGACAGAATAAAGAGACCCAGTACTTC

abundance: .
d_gene: TRBD1
j_gene: TRBJ2-7
v_gene: TRBV20-1
CDR3aa: CSARRQGSGEQYF
CDR3nt: TGCAGTGCCCGAAGACAGGGATCTGGCGAGCAGTACTTC

abundance: .
d_gene: .
j_gene: TRBJ1-2
v_gene: TRBV28
CDR3aa: CASSYPAAGYGYTF
CDR3nt: TGTGCCAGCAGTTACCCCGCGGCGGGGTATGGCTACACCTTC

abundance: .
d_gene: TRBD2
j_gene: TRBJ2-7
v_gene: TRBV7-6
CDR3aa: CASSPRASGLLGGYEQYF
CDR3nt: TGTGCCAGCAGCCCAAGGGCTAGCGGGCTTCTTGGGGGCTACGAGCAGTACTTC

abundance: .
d_gene: .
j_gene: TRBJ2-3
v_gene: TRBV3-1
CDR3aa: CASSRGAQSQYF
CDR3nt: TGTGCCAGCAGCCGTGGGGCCCAGTCGCAGTATTTT

abundance: .
d_gene: TRBD1
j_gene: TRBJ1-2
v_gene: TRBV7-8
CDR3aa: CASSLGPGTGDDFNYGYTF
CDR3nt: TGTGCCAGCAGCTTGGGCCCCGGGACAGGGGATGACTTTAACTATGGCTACACCTTC

abundance: few
d_gene: .
j_gene: TRBJ2-7
v_gene: TRBV30
CDR3aa: CAWSVGGVSYEQYF
CDR3nt: TGTGCCTGGAGTGTCGGCGGGGTCTCCTACGAGCAGTACTTC

abundance: many
d_gene: TRBD1
j_gene: TRBJ2-3
v_gene: TRBV24-1
CDR3aa: CATSDPGDRSSTDTQYF
CDR3nt: TGTGCCACCAGTGATCCTGGGGACAGATCTAGCACAGATACGCAGTATTTT

abundance: .
d_gene: TRBD2
j_gene: TRBJ2-7
v_gene: TRBV6-2/TRBV6-3
CDR3aa: CASSPAAWTSGGAAQYF
CDR3nt: TGTGCCAGCAGTCCAGCGGCCTGGACTAGCGGGGGGGCCGCGCAGTACTTC

abundance: .
d_gene: TRBD1
j_gene: TRBJ2-7
v_gene: TRBV4-2
CDR3aa: CASSRGTETPSYEQYF
CDR3nt: TGTGCCAGCAGCCGGGGGACAGAGACGCCCTCCTACGAGCAGTACTTC

abundance: few
d_gene: .
j_gene: TRBJ2-1
v_gene: TRBV29-1
CDR3aa: CSVGGGRLEQFF
CDR3nt: TGCAGCGTTGGAGGAGGTCGACTTGAGCAGTTCTTC

abundance: .
d_gene: .
j_gene: TRBJ2-7
v_gene: TRBV12-3/TRBV12-4
CDR3aa: CASSLYGSPAYEQYF
CDR3nt: TGTGCCAGCAGTTTATACGGTTCGCCCGCCTACGAGCAGTACTTC

abundance: few
d_gene: TRBD2
j_gene: TRBJ2-1
v_gene: TRBV4-2
CDR3aa: CASSKSGGAYNEQFF
CDR3nt: TGTGCCAGCAGCAAAAGCGGGGGGGCCTACAATGAGCAGTTCTTC

abundance: many
d_gene: .
j_gene: TRBJ1-3
v_gene: TRBV15
CDR3aa: CATSRGLNGNTIYF
CDR3nt: TGTGCCACCAGCAGGGGATTAAACGGAAACACCATATATTTT

abundance: .
d_gene: .
j_gene: TRBJ2-7
v_gene: TRBV27
CDR3aa: CASSPDGYSFEQYF
CDR3nt: TGTGCCAGCAGTCCGGACGGATATTCTTTCGAGCAGTACTTC

abundance: few
d_gene: .
j_gene: TRBJ2-7
v_gene: TRBV28
CDR3aa: CASSFLYSYEQYF
CDR3nt: TGTGCCAGCAGTTTCCTTTACTCCTACGAGCAGTACTTC

abundance: .
d_gene: .
j_gene: TRBJ2-2
v_gene: TRBV7-8
CDR3aa: CASRRRMGSTGELFF
CDR3nt: TGTGCCAGCAGGAGGAGGATGGGGAGTACCGGGGAGCTGTTTTTT

abundance: few
d_gene: .
j_gene: TRBJ2-3
v_gene: TRBV15
CDR3aa: CATSRDFSAGTRYF
CDR3nt: TGTGCCACCAGCAGAGATTTTAGTGCGGGCACGCGGTATTTT

abundance: .
d_gene: .
j_gene: TRBJ2-5
v_gene: TRBV6-1
CDR3aa: CASSQGTPGETQYF
CDR3nt: TGTGCCAGCAGCCAAGGGACCCCCGGAGAGACCCAGTACTTC

abundance: .
d_gene: TRBD2
j_gene: TRBJ2-3
v_gene: TRBV3-1
CDR3aa: CASSQKAGVGTDTQYF
CDR3nt: TGTGCCAGCAGCCAAAAAGCGGGAGTGGGCACAGATACGCAGTATTTT

abundance: .
d_gene: TRBD1
j_gene: TRBJ2-3
v_gene: TRBV7-8
CDR3aa: CASSSEQGWGGDTQYF
CDR3nt: TGTGCCAGCAGCTCAGAACAGGGGTGGGGTGGAGATACGCAGTATTTT

abundance: few
d_gene: .
j_gene: TRBJ2-3
v_gene: TRBV7-9
CDR3aa: CASSANGADTQYF
CDR3nt: TGTGCCAGCAGCGCTAACGGGGCAGATACGCAGTATTTT

abundance: .
d_gene: .
j_gene: TRBJ2-5
v_gene: TRBV20-1
CDR3aa: CSASIVRETQYF
CDR3nt: TGCAGTGCTAGTATCGTGCGGGAGACCCAGTACTTC

abundance: .
d_gene: .
j_gene: TRBJ1-2
v_gene: TRBV12-3/TRBV12-4
CDR3aa: CASTLQGGFYGYTF
CDR3nt: TGTGCCAGCACCTTACAGGGAGGATTTTATGGCTACACCTTC

abundance: many
d_gene: .
j_gene: TRBJ2-5
v_gene: TRBV6-5
CDR3aa: CASSYSVGFGETQYF
CDR3nt: TGTGCCAGCAGTTACTCCGTGGGTTTCGGAGAGACCCAGTACTTC

abundance: .
d_gene: .
j_gene: TRBJ2-7
v_gene: TRBV20-1
CDR3aa: CSAPRGLEQYF
CDR3nt: TGCAGTGCCCCCCGGGGTCTCGAGCAGTACTTC

abundance: .
d_gene: .
j_gene: TRBJ2-1
v_gene: TRBV18
CDR3aa: CASSPEVLVGHEQFF
CDR3nt: TGTGCCAGCTCACCGGAAGTGCTAGTCGGACATGAGCAGTTCTTC

abundance: few
d_gene: TRBD1
j_gene: TRBJ1-5
v_gene: TRBV6-1
CDR3aa: CASTSTGISNQPQHF
CDR3nt: TGTGCCAGCACCTCGACAGGGATCAGCAATCAGCCCCAGCATTTT

abundance: few
d_gene: .
j_gene: TRBJ2-3
v_gene: TRBV12-3/TRBV12-4
CDR3aa: CASSLVIAATDTQYF
CDR3nt: TGTGCCAGCAGTTTAGTGATAGCGGCCACAGATACGCAGTATTTT

abundance: .
d_gene: TRBD1
j_gene: TRBJ1-2
v_gene: TRBV12-3/TRBV12-4
CDR3aa: CASSPRQGAHLYGYTF
CDR3nt: TGTGCCAGCAGCCCACGACAGGGGGCACACCTCTATGGCTACACCTTC

abundance: few
d_gene: .
j_gene: TRBJ1-2
v_gene: TRBV12-3/TRBV12-4
CDR3aa: CASSLTPRGHGYTF
CDR3nt: TGTGCCAGCAGTTTGACACCTAGGGGTCATGGCTACACCTTC

abundance: .
d_gene: .
j_gene: TRBJ1-3
v_gene: TRBV2
CDR3aa: CASSESDWNTIYF
CDR3nt: TGTGCCAGCAGTGAAAGCGACTGGAACACCATATATTTT

abundance: many
d_gene: .
j_gene: TRBJ2-3
v_gene: TRBV5-1
CDR3aa: CASSPGTGGDTQYF
CDR3nt: TGCGCCAGCAGCCCCGGGACCGGGGGAGATACGCAGTATTTT

abundance: .
d_gene: .
j_gene: TRBJ1-6
v_gene: TRBV7-9
CDR3aa: CASRRDPNSPLHF
CDR3nt: TGTGCCAGCAGGCGGGATCCCAATTCACCCCTCCACTTT

abundance: few
d_gene: TRBD1
j_gene: TRBJ2-1
v_gene: TRBV29-1
CDR3aa: CSVPGQGRNEQFF
CDR3nt: TGCAGCGTCCCCGGACAGGGGAGGAATGAGCAGTTCTTC

abundance: .
d_gene: TRBD2
j_gene: TRBJ2-2
v_gene: TRBV7-3
CDR3aa: CASSSQAGLAALNPGELFF
CDR3nt: TGTGCCAGCAGCTCGCAAGCGGGACTAGCGGCCCTCAACCCCGGGGAGCTGTTTTTT

abundance: .
d_gene: .
j_gene: TRBJ1-1
v_gene: TRBV12-3/TRBV12-4
CDR3aa: CASSLGSGQSLKAFF
CDR3nt: TGTGCCAGCAGTTTGGGGTCGGGGCAGTCTCTTAAAGCTTTCTTT

abundance: .
d_gene: .
j_gene: TRBJ2-7
v_gene: TRBV11-2
CDR3aa: CASSSVHFYEQYF
CDR3nt: TGTGCCAGCAGCTCCGTCCACTTCTACGAGCAGTACTTC

abundance: .
d_gene: .
j_gene: TRBJ2-6
v_gene: TRBV28
CDR3aa: CASSFNGNSGANVLTF
CDR3nt: TGTGCCAGCAGTTTCAACGGAAACTCTGGGGCCAACGTCCTGACTTTC

abundance: .
d_gene: .
j_gene: TRBJ1-2
v_gene: TRBV6-2/TRBV6-3
CDR3aa: CASSYSIYGDNYGYTF
CDR3nt: TGTGCCAGCAGTTACTCGATATATGGAGATAACTATGGCTACACCTTC

abundance: .
d_gene: TRBD2
j_gene: TRBJ2-7
v_gene: TRBV13
CDR3aa: CASSGRLAATYEQYF
CDR3nt: TGTGCCAGCAGCGGAAGACTAGCGGCAACCTACGAGCAGTACTTC

abundance: .
d_gene: TRBD1
j_gene: TRBJ1-4
v_gene: TRBV20-1
CDR3aa: CSAPHDRVPLF
CDR3nt: TGCAGTGCACCTCATGACAGGGTCCCGCTTTTT

abundance: .
d_gene: .
j_gene: TRBJ2-7
v_gene: TRBV12-3/TRBV12-4
CDR3aa: CASSRTDSPYEQYF
CDR3nt: TGTGCCAGCAGTCGCACGGACAGTCCCTACGAGCAGTACTTC

abundance: few
d_gene: .
j_gene: TRBJ2-7
v_gene: TRBV19
CDR3aa: CASRPRGRSYEQYF
CDR3nt: TGTGCCAGTAGGCCCAGGGGAAGGTCCTACGAGCAGTACTTC

abundance: .
d_gene: TRBD1
j_gene: TRBJ2-3
v_gene: TRBV7-6
CDR3aa: CATAGGSTDTQYF
CDR3nt: TGTGCAACCGCAGGGGGCTCCACAGATACGCAGTATTTT

abundance: few
d_gene: TRBD1
j_gene: TRBJ2-7
v_gene: TRBV7-9
CDR3aa: CASRGPRTGQYEQYF
CDR3nt: TGTGCCAGCAGAGGGCCCCGGACAGGGCAATACGAGCAGTACTTC

abundance: few
d_gene: .
j_gene: TRBJ1-1
v_gene: TRBV6-5
CDR3aa: CASSYHRDYPEAFF
CDR3nt: TGTGCCAGCAGTTACCACAGGGACTATCCTGAAGCTTTCTTT